This T cell receptor (beta chain) was documented in a study of cytomegalovirus exposure and HLA in healthy donors. Repertoires were generated with immunoSEQ multiplex PCR, while TCRdb's copy carries only in-frame clones and drops some. The repertoire consists of over 80,000 clones, with around 84% occurring once and the leading ten covering roughly 20%. Trimming removed 4 bases from V and 4 bases from J, with 2 bases in between. The CDR3 runs to 9 residues. CDR1 and CDR2 from the germline V gene are DFQATT and SNEGSKA (reference sequence). The J gene is TRBJ2-7, the V gene TRBV20-1; D remains ambiguous. This receptor was obtained from a man younger than 30 in good health and CMV-seropositive. The sample consisted of PBMCs. The CDR3 spells CSATYEQYF. For the CDR3, the DNA is TGCAGTGCTACATACGAGCAGTACTTC.